This TCR beta chain is from a study of T-cell memory formation after mild COVID-19. Study-level background: Largely donor-specific sequence clusters came from a couple of donors.

Regarding the study as a whole: Shrinking CD4+ clones were chiefly CM and EM; CD8+ ones were chiefly EMRA. Clones that contracted from day 15 to 85 were balanced CD4/CD8, while later expanders leaned CD4+.

The TCR alpha and TCR beta cDNA libraries, bearing sample barcodes and UMIs, were generated by 5'RACE using constant-segment primers. One entry per CDR3 protein, called by TCRdb with MiXCR from the 5' RACE reads. In the table there are about 560,000 distinct CDR3 sequences, more than 15% of which are singletons. This CDR3 has 15 amino acids. With 3 bases removed from V and 4 bases from J, the gap between germline ends came to 15 bases. Germline V gene sequence: CDR1 SGHTA, CDR2 FQGTGA. The table lists this clonotype with a few counts. No antigen is known for it. This TCR came from an adult woman who had mild COVID-19 (a few samples of this study predate the infection). Cell type and time point are not known. The chain links TRBV7-3 to TRBJ2-5; TRBD2 might be the D (6 bases). Sequenced: PBMCs or a T cell subset sorted from them (not recorded which). The chain's CDR3 is CASSFSGGWGETQYF. The CDR3 bases are TGTGCCAGCAGCTTTAGCGGAGGGTGGGGAGAGACCCAGTACTTC. The full variable domain, with the rest looked up from reference TRBV7-3 and TRBJ2-5, is GAGVSQTPSNKVTEKGKYVELRCDPISGHTALYWYRQSLGQGPEFLIYFQGTGAADDSGLPNDRFFAVRPEGSVSTLKIQRTERGDSAVYLCASSFSGGWGETQYFGPGTRLLVL.